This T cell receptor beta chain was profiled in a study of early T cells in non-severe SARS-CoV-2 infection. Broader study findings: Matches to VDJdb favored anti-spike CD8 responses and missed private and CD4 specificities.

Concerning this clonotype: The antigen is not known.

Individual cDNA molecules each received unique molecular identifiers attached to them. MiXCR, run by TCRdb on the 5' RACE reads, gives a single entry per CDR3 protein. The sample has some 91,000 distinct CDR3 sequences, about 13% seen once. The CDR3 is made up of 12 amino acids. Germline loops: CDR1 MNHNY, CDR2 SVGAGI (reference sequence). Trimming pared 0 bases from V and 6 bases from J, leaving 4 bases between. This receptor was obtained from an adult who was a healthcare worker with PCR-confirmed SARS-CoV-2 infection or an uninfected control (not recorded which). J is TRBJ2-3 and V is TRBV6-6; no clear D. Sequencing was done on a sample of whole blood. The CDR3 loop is CASSYSWDTQYF. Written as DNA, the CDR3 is TGTGCCAGCAGTTACTCGTGGGATACGCAGTATTTT.